The TCR beta chain under discussion was sequenced for a study of identical twins. Overall study findings and caveats: High-abundance cord blood beta clonotypes had fewer insertions; memory repertoires showed none. For zero-insertion analyses, partial confounding could come from invariant MAIT and iNKT cells. Some out-of-frame alpha sequences were shared by twins, and these showed excess low generation probability.

TCRdb re-analysed the 5' RACE reads in MiXCR, keeping a single row per CDR3 protein. The profile covers approximately 220,000 distinct CDR3 sequences, with more than 6.5% appearing a single time and about 1.8% taken by the ten largest. This clonotype appeared a few times. The antigen is undetermined. The CDR3 has 15 residues. Looked up from germline, CDR1 is MNHEY and CDR2 is SVGAGI. V was cut by 3 bases and J by 2 bases, with 11 bases left in between. These data also featured in a second study, about yellow fever vaccine responses in identical twins.

This clonotype originated in a woman younger than 35 in good health. Sequencing used memory (CD45RO+) T cells sorted from blood. The V call is TRBV6-5, the J call TRBJ2-1; D unclear. As DNA, the CDR3 is TGTGCCAGCAGTTATGAGACTGTTACCTACAATGAGCAGTTCTTC. The encoded protein is CASSYETVTYNEQFF.